One sample yielded the 25 T cell receptor beta chains listed below, sequenced in a study of T cells in tumors after PD-1 blockade. The assay was immunoSEQ multiplex PCR, and TCRdb's table has in-frame clones only and misses some. The sample has more than 40,000 clones, more than 65% seen once; the top ten hold roughly 4.1%. Here the sequenced sample was PBMCs, taken before anti-PD-1 treatment. The source is a human donor with basal cell carcinoma.

This clone was counted only a few times. This chain uses TRBV7-8 with TRBJ1-2, with D possibly TRBD1 on 6 matching bases. The CDR3 spans 15 residues. Trimming took off 1 base at V and 3 bases at J, with 12 bases between the two ends. CDR1 SGHVS and CDR2 FQNEAQ come from the germline V gene. The CDR3 sequence is CASSLGGGVYYGYTF. The CDR3 DNA is TGTGCCAGCAGCTTAGGAGGGGGGGTTTACTATGGCTACACCTTC.

This chain connects TRBV18 to TRBJ1-3, with TRBD1 matching over 7 bases. The CDR3 loop spans 16 amino acids. Germline CDR1 is KGHSH and CDR2 is LQKENI. V dropped 3 bases and J dropped 5; count of bases not matched to a gene: 10. The CDR3 is CASSPQTTGNRNTIYF. CDR3 DNA: TGTGCCAGCTCACCTCAAACGACAGGGAATAGAAACACCATATATTTT. The complete variable domain, with remaining parts taken from reference TRBV18 and TRBJ1-3, reads NAGVMQNPRHLVRRRGQEARLRCSPMKGHSHVYWYRQLPEEGLKFMVYLQKENIIDESGMPKERFSAEFPKEGPSILRIQQVVRGDSAAYFCASSPQTTGNRNTIYFGEGSWLTVV.

The chain carries TRBV5-4 and TRBJ2-5, with D unresolved. The germline V gene encodes CDR1 SGHNT and CDR2 YYREEE (reference sequence). The CDR3 runs 14 residues. V lost 1 base, J lost 11 bases, and 18 bases lay in between. CDR3 coding DNA: TGTGCCAGCAGCTTGTACGACCGCCATAACAGTCAGTACTTC. Translating gives CASSLYDRHNSQYF.

This clone was counted a few times. V gene TRBV6-5 combines with J gene TRBJ2-1; TRBD1 aligns across 7 bases. The CDR3 extends over 15 amino acids. Germline V lookup: CDR1 MNHEY, CDR2 SVGAGI. V was pared by 6 bases and J by 0 bases, with 5 bases of the junction left unmatched. Here the CDR3 reads CASRDGTDSYNEQFF. For the CDR3, the DNA is TGTGCCAGCAGGGACGGGACAGACTCCTACAATGAGCAGTTCTTC.

Concerning this clone: One end of the junction does not line up with germline, which may come from a read error. This CDR3 is CASSLFGDRQHF. The CDR3 DNA sequence: TGTGCCAGCAGTTTATTTGGGGACCGCCAGCACTTC. The J gene is TRBJ2-7, the V gene TRBV27; D possibly uses TRBD1 or TRBD2 (5 bases each). The CDR3 is 12 residues long. Germline loops: CDR1 MNHEY, CDR2 SMNVEV (reference sequence).

The chain has TRBV29-1 and TRBJ1-5; 8 bases line up with TRBD1. The germline CDR1 and CDR2 sequences are SQVTM and ANQGSEA. The CDR3 is 14 amino acids. Trimming removed 6 bases from V and 3 bases from J; junction bases left unmatched: 7. Here the CDR3 reads CSVGGTGYNQPQHF. Written as DNA, the CDR3 is TGCAGCGTAGGCGGGACAGGCTACAATCAGCCCCAGCATTTT.

This sequence joins TRBV5-1 and TRBJ1-2; possible D gene TRBD1, 6 bases. The CDR3 is made up of 14 amino acids. V gave up 2 bases and J gave up 5 bases, with 13 bases separating them. Germline loops: CDR1 SGHRS, CDR2 YFSETQ. The CDR3: CASSLTQGKYGYTF. In nucleotides, the CDR3 is TGCGCCAGCAGCTTAACGCAGGGGAAGTATGGCTACACCTTC. Combining the CDR3 with reference TRBV5-1 and TRBJ1-2 gives the whole variable domain KAGVTQTPRYLIKTRGQQVTLSCSPISGHRSVSWYQQTPGQGLQFLFEYFSETQRNKGNFPGRFSGRQFSNSRSEMNVSTLELGDSALYLCASSLTQGKYGYTFGSGTRLTVV.

J is TRBJ2-7 and V is TRBV12-3 or TRBV12-4; TRBD1 matches at 8 bases. The J segment lost 3 bases and the V segment lost 3 bases, leaving 1 base of the junction unmatched. This CDR3 has 13 residues. As DNA, the CDR3 is TGTGCCAGCAGTTTGGGACAGGTCTACGAGCAGTACTTC. It translates to CASSLGQVYEQYF.

This clone was picked up a small number of times. J is TRBJ1-3 and V is TRBV19; TRBD1 might be the D (5 bases). V gave up 1 base and J gave up 0 bases, with 16 bases separating them. Germline V gene lookup returns CDR1 LNHDA and CDR2 SQIVND (reference sequence). CDR3 length equals 18 residues. In DNA, the CDR3 is TGTGCCAGTAGTATAGGGGGCGGTGGGCAGAGCTCTGGAAACACCATATATTTT. Protein sequence: CASSIGGGGQSSGNTIYF.

This chain links TRBV19 with TRBJ1-1, with a tentative D call TRBD1 (6 bases). The germline gives CDR1 LNHDA, CDR2 SQIVND (reference sequence). The length of the CDR3 is 14 residues. V was shortened by 7 bases and J by 11 bases, with 23 bases between the two germline ends. Written as DNA, the CDR3 is TGTGCCAGTACCTCATCAGGGGCAGGGGATGAGGCTTTCTTT. Protein sequence: CASTSSGAGDEAFF.

The CDR3 sequence is CASSRSGTGGRTNEQFF. In nucleotides, the CDR3 is TGTGCCAGCAGTCGATCCGGGACAGGGGGCCGGACCAATGAGCAGTTCTTC. The gene calls are TRBV27 and TRBJ2-1; 12 nucleotides align to TRBD1. V trimming: 5 bases; J trimming: 6 bases; junction bases outside the gene matches: 11. The CDR3 is 17 amino acids. The germline CDR1 and CDR2 sequences are MNHEY and SMNVEV (reference sequence).

The chain's CDR3 is CASSSIGDFQALRIGSQYF. The CDR3 bases are TGTGCCAGCAGCTCCATCGGGGACTTCCAGGCCCTTAGGATAGGGTCCCAGTACTTC. The rearrangement uses TRBV11-2 and TRBJ2-5, with D tentatively TRBD2 (6 bases). CDR3 size: 19 residues. V was pared by 4 bases and J by 9 bases, with 33 bases between. Germline CDR1 SGHAT, CDR2 FQNNGV.

CDR3 sequence: CASNGDRGRSNEQFF. In DNA, the CDR3 is TGTGCCAGCAACGGTGATAGGGGGCGGTCCAATGAGCAGTTCTTC. V is TRBV5-6 and J is TRBJ2-1; 7 positions match TRBD1. The junction had 12 bases not matched to a gene; V was cut back by 6 bases and J by 6 bases. The CDR3 spans 15 residues. CDR1 is SGHDT and CDR2 is YYEEEE in the germline V gene.

This chain links TRBV9 with TRBJ2-5; 10 bases are shared with TRBD1. V was clipped by 2 bases and J by 4 bases; unmatched bases: 2. Germline-derived CDR1 and CDR2 are SGDLS and YYNGEE. The CDR3 sequence is 14 residues long. The CDR3 bases are TGTGCCAGCAGCGTCGACAGGGGGCGAGAGACCCAGTACTTC. Its translation is CASSVDRGRETQYF.

This clone has more than one count but fewer than ten. The chain has TRBV19 and TRBJ2-3; 10 bases align to TRBD2. With V trimmed by 2 bases and J by 5 bases, 16 bases remained unmatched. The germline V gene has CDR1 LNHDA and CDR2 SQIVND (reference sequence). The CDR3 sequence is 19 residues long. CDR3 sequence (DNA): TGTGCCAGTAGTATACCCTCTCTGGTTCTAGCGGGGGAGTTAGATACGCAGTATTTT. It codes for CASSIPSLVLAGELDTQYF.

J is TRBJ2-6 and V is TRBV24-1; no firm D call. Trimming removed 5 bases at V and 2 bases at J, with 9 bases between. This CDR3 has 15 residues. Germline-derived CDR1 and CDR2 are KGHDR and SFDVKD. As DNA, the CDR3 is TGTGCCACCAGTGTAGGAGAGGCTGGGGCCAACGTCCTGACTTTC. It encodes CATSVGEAGANVLTF.

This clone was found a few times. J is TRBJ2-7 and V is TRBV4-1; TRBD1 might be the D (6 bases). The CDR3 is 15 amino acids. V lost 5 bases to trimming and J lost 5 bases, with 19 bases between them. CDR1 MGHRA and CDR2 YSYEKL come from the germline V gene. CDR3 coding DNA: TGCGCCAGCAGCGCTCACAGGGAAGGATCTAACGAGCAGTACTTC. Translation: CASSAHREGSNEQYF.

This chain joins TRBV7-2 and TRBJ2-5, with 11 bases identical to TRBD1. Germline trimming cut 5 bases from V and 1 base from J; bases unmatched to any gene: 6. The germline gives CDR1 SGHTA, CDR2 FQGNSA. The CDR3 loop spans 16 amino acids. CDR3 loop: CASSISGTGGQETQYF. CDR3 nucleotides: TGTGCCAGCAGCATCTCCGGGACAGGGGGCCAAGAGACCCAGTACTTC.

Only one count was recorded for this clone. The CDR3 sequence is CASSSNPSGVRGNTIYF. CDR3 in DNA: TGTGCCAGCAGCTCGAATCCTTCAGGGGTTAGGGGAAACACCATATATTTT. The V and J genes are TRBV7-2 and TRBJ1-3; D may be TRBD1 (6 bases). The germline gives CDR1 SGHTA, CDR2 FQGNSA. The V end was cut by 4 bases, the J end by 4 bases, with 20 bases between. This CDR3 has 17 residues.

The rearrangement links TRBV7-2 to TRBJ1-2; weak D call: TRBD1 (5 bases). Germline V lookup: CDR1 SGHTA, CDR2 FQGNSA. The V gene lost 2 bases and the J gene lost 5 bases, with 9 bases spanning the gap. The CDR3 spans 13 residues. The DNA for the CDR3 is TGTGCCAGCAGCTTATTAGGGGAATATGGCTACACCTTC. Its protein is CASSLLGEYGYTF.

The chain carries TRBV4-1 and TRBJ1-4; D is unresolved. Per germline, CDR1 MGHRA and CDR2 YSYEKL. The CDR3 totals 16 residues. Trimming stripped 2 bases from V and 4 bases from J, with 14 bases between. The CDR3 reads CASSQTPRPGNEKLFF. The CDR3 DNA sequence: TGCGCCAGCAGCCAAACCCCCCGTCCCGGTAATGAAAAACTGTTTTTT.

The CDR3 DNA reads as TGTGCCAGTAGTACGTCTATGGGGGCAGAGACCCAGTACTTC. Translated, it gives CASSTSMGAETQYF. The chain is built from TRBV19 and TRBJ2-5; a weak D match, TRBD1 (6 bases). This CDR3 has 14 residues. Trimming cost V 4 bases and J 4 bases, with 13 bases left between them. The germline V gene encodes CDR1 LNHDA and CDR2 SQIVND (reference sequence).

The J gene is TRBJ2-3, the V gene TRBV19; tentatively, D is TRBD2 (6 bases). This CDR3 is built from 13 residues. V lost 3 bases and J 7 bases, leaving 11 bases between the germline ends. CDR1 is LNHDA and CDR2 is SQIVND in the germline V gene (reference sequence). CDR3 loop: CASSMGTFNTQYF. For the CDR3, the DNA is TGTGCCAGTAGTATGGGGACTTTTAATACGCAGTATTTT.

The chain's CDR3 is CASSIRAIYQPQHF. DNA for the CDR3: TGTGCCAGTAGTATCCGGGCCATTTATCAGCCCCAGCATTTT. The chain links TRBV19 to TRBJ1-5, with D uncertain. Trimming took 3 bases from V and 5 from J, leaving 11 bases between them. The CDR3 spans 14 residues. Germline loops: CDR1 LNHDA, CDR2 SQIVND (reference sequence).

This chain connects TRBV27 to TRBJ2-1; 9 nucleotides align to TRBD2. V lost 8 bases, J lost 10 bases, and 12 bases stayed unmatched. The CDR3 runs to 14 residues. The V gene's germline CDR1 is MNHEY and CDR2 SMNVEV (reference sequence). CDR3 DNA sequence: TGTGCCAGCCGTGCGGGGGGGCCTACTCCCGAGCAGTTCTTC. The encoded protein is CASRAGGPTPEQFF.